The next 3 T cell receptor beta chains were all read from a single sample in a study of blood T cell repertoires in COVID-19. Assay used: immunoSEQ multiplex PCR; TCRdb lists only in-frame clones, some missing. Here the sample spans under 250,000 clones, roughly 88% being singletons. The sequenced sample was PBMCs or T cells enriched from blood (not recorded which). All receptors derive from a woman in her thirties who had been exposed to COVID-19.

The chain recombines TRBV7-9 with TRBJ2-1; the match to TRBD2 covers 11 bases. Germline V lookup: CDR1 SEHNR, CDR2 FQNEAQ (reference sequence). Trimming at V came to 6 bases and at J to 4 bases, leaving 5 bases not matched to a gene. The CDR3 loop spans 15 amino acids. The CDR3 sequence: CASRTGLAVYNEQFF. In DNA, the CDR3 is TGTGCCAGCAGGACGGGACTAGCGGTTTACAATGAGCAGTTCTTC.

This sequence joins TRBV2 and TRBJ1-4; D gene unclear. Germline CDR1 and CDR2: SNHLY and FYNNEI. The ends were cut back, 6 bases at V and 6 bases at J, with 17 bases in the middle. The CDR3 length is 15 residues. CDR3: CASRAAVTEDEKLFF. The CDR3 DNA sequence: TGTGCCAGCAGGGCAGCGGTAACAGAAGATGAAAAACTGTTTTTT.

The DNA of the CDR3 is TGTGCCAGCAGCACGACAGGGTACAATTCACCCCTCCACTTT. Protein: CASSTTGYNSPLHF. The chain couples TRBV11-2 to TRBJ1-6; 7 positions agree with TRBD1. The germline gives CDR1 SGHAT, CDR2 FQNNGV. The CDR3 contains 14 residues. Trimming took 5 bases from V and 7 from J; bases not matched to a gene: 5.